This TCR beta chain derives from a study of T cell responses to AZD1222 COVID-19 vaccine. Study results and caveats: Most donors were white British and more were female, and clonal diversity was possibly underestimated. Spike was spanned by vaccine-associated CD4 TCRs, with dominance at 160-218 and 743-854.

Produced via immunoSEQ multiplex PCR; TCRdb's table is partial and in-frame only. The sample yields 150,000 to 200,000 clones, about 90% seen once. CDR3 length: 14 amino acids. CDR1 is SGHAT and CDR2 is FQNNGV in the germline V gene. J lost 3 bases, V lost 2 bases, and 3 bases had no gene match. Comment on this clone: The antigen is not known.

The study pooled second doses at about 4 or about 12 weeks. This TCR came from an adult who received the AZD1222 COVID-19 vaccine. The material sequenced was peripheral blood, taken 28 days after the second AZD1222 dose. The chain employs TRBV11-2 and TRBJ1-1, with TRBD1 matching 7 bases. CDR3 amino acids: CASSLHDRDTEAFF. In DNA, the CDR3 is TGTGCCAGCAGCTTACACGACAGGGACACTGAAGCTTTCTTT. Based on the CDR3 plus reference TRBV11-2 and TRBJ1-1, the full variable domain is EAGVAQSPRYKIIEKRQSVAFWCNPISGHATLYWYQQILGQGPKLLIQFQNNGVVDDSQLPKDRFSAERLKGVDSTLKIQPAKLEDSAVYLCASSLHDRDTEAFFGQGTRLTVV.